The count of the clone carrying this TCR beta chain is one. Trimming shortened V by 8 bases and J by 0 bases, and 10 bases separated the two germline ends. Germline lookup yields CDR1 SQVTM and CDR2 ANQGSEA. This CDR3 contains 13 residues. As the template, RNA transcripts were used to amplify TCR beta CDR3 regions. An opening RT-PCR round employed HTBI primers and preceded a second-round multiplex PCR. TCRdb re-analysed the multiplex PCR reads in MiXCR, keeping a single row per CDR3 protein. This sample has over a million distinct CDR3 sequences, with about two fifths found just once. This entry comes from a study of Graves' ophthalmopathy and Graves' hyperthyroidism.

Sample: peripheral blood or thyroid tissue (not recorded which). The TCR was taken from an adult man with Graves' hyperthyroidism. The chain joins TRBV29-1 to TRBJ2-2; D gene ambiguous. The CDR3 is CSTQRTNTGELFF. DNA for the CDR3: TGCAGCACCCAGAGAACGAACACCGGGGAGCTGTTTTTT.